The following is a T cell receptor beta chain sequence with its context. Single viable CD3+CD4+CD8-CD45RO+ cells were sorted as the memory CD4+ T cells. Serostatus was set by detecting CMV pp150, pp28, p38, p52 IgG. Total CD4+ T cells were enriched by CD4 positive selection. The sample comes from a study of memory CD4+ T cells and cytomegalovirus serostatus. Here immunoSEQ multiplex PCR was the method, and the copy in TCRdb shows in-frame clones only, minus some. The sample holds around 60,000 clones; roughly three quarters are singletons and the top ten take approximately 0.81%. Source material: memory CD4+ T cells from blood. The sequence came from an adult in good health and CMV-seronegative.

CDR3 residues: CASSFGQGTNIQYF. As DNA, the CDR3 is TGTGCCAGCAGTTTTGGGCAGGGGACAAACATTCAGTACTTC. The chain uses TRBV28 and TRBJ2-4; D is perhaps TRBD1 (6 bases). Germline loops: CDR1 MDHEN, CDR2 SYDVKM. The ends were cut back, 3 bases at V and 6 bases at J, with 12 bases in the middle. This CDR3 is built from 14 residues.